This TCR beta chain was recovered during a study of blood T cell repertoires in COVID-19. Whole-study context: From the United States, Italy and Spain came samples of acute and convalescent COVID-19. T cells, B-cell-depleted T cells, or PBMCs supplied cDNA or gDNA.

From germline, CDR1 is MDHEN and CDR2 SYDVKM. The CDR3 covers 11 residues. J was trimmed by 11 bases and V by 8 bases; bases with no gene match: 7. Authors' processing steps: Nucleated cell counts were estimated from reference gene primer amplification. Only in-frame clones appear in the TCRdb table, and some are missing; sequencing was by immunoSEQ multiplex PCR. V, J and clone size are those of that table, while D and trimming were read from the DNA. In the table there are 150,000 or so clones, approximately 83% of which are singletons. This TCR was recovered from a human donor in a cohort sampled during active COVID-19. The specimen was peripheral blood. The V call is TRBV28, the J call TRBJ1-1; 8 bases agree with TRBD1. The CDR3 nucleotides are TGTGCCAGCTGGACAGGGCTGCGGGCTTTCTTT. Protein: CASWTGLRAFF.